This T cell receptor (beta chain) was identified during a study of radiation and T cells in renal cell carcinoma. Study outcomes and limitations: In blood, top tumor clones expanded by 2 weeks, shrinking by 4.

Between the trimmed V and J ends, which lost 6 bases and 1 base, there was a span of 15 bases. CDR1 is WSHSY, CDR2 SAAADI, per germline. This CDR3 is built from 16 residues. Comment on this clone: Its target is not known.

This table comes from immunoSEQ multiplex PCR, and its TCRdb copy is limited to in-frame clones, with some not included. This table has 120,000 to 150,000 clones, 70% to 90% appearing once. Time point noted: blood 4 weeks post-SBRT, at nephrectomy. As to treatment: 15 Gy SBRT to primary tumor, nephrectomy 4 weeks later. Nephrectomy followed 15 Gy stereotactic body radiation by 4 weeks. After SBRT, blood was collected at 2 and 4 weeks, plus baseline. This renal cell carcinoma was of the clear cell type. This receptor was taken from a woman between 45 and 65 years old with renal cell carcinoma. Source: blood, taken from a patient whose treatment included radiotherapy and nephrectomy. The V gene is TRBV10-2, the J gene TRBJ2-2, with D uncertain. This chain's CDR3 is CASRALGPLNTGELFF. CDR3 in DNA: TGCGCCAGCAGAGCTTTAGGACCCTTGAACACCGGGGAGCTGTTTTTT.